These 20 T cell receptor beta chains were sequenced from one sample in a study of shared clonotypes between healthy human individuals. Assay used: immunoSEQ multiplex PCR; TCRdb lists only in-frame clones, some missing. This table holds around 480,000 clones, over 60% found once. Sequencing was done on a sample of PBMCs. These receptors came from a woman between 40 and 50 years old in good health. Some clones in this sample may be carry-over from other donors' samples.

The CDR3 DNA reads as TGTGCCTGGAGTAGATCCCGGGTAGCGGGATTCTACGAGCAGTACTTC. Residues: CAWSRSRVAGFYEQYF. The rearrangement links TRBV30 to TRBJ2-5, with 8 bases matching TRBD2. Near its end, the DNA agrees better with TRBJ2-7, so the J call may be wrong. CDR1 GTSNPN and CDR2 SVGIG come from the germline V gene (reference sequence). The CDR3 runs to 16 residues.

The CDR3 DNA follows: TGTGCCAGCTCACCACCGACAGGTGGGGTGGAGACCCAGTACTTC. It specifies CASSPPTGGVETQYF. This chain uses TRBV18 with TRBJ2-5; tentative D call: TRBD1 (6 bases). Trimming stripped 0 bases from V and 5 bases from J, with 13 bases between. The CDR3 is 15 amino acids. CDR1 KGHSH and CDR2 LQKENI come from the germline V gene.

V is TRBV5-8 and J is TRBJ2-1; 11 nucleotides agree with TRBD1. J was trimmed by 8 bases and V by 3 bases; bases with no gene match: 7. The CDR3 extends over 15 amino acids. Germline V gene sequence: CDR1 SGHTS, CDR2 YDEGEE. CDR3 amino acids: CASSSGTGGFDEQFF. DNA of the CDR3: TGTGCCAGCAGCTCCGGGACAGGGGGATTCGATGAGCAGTTCTTC.

V and J are TRBV4-2 and TRBJ2-7, with TRBD2 matching 11 bases. The CDR3 length is 19 residues. With 1 base clipped from V and 3 bases from J, the junction kept 14 bases outside the gene matches. Germline V CDR1 and CDR2: LGHNA, YNFKEQ. The DNA of the CDR3 is TGTGCCAGCAGCCAAGCTCAACGGGCTGGGACTAGCGGAATCTACGAGCAGTACTTC. Encoded protein: CASSQAQRAGTSGIYEQYF.

The chain employs TRBV6-1 and TRBJ1-2; no reliable D call. The germline V gene encodes CDR1 MNHNS and CDR2 SASEGT. The CDR3 spans 16 residues. Trimming took off 0 bases at V and 4 bases at J, with 15 bases between the two ends. CDR3 protein: CASSEALSVGGYGYTF. In DNA, the CDR3 is TGTGCCAGCAGTGAAGCCCTCTCAGTCGGTGGCTATGGCTACACCTTC.

V gene TRBV7-8 combines with J gene TRBJ2-5; D call uncertain. The CDR3 is 13 amino acids. V shed 5 bases and J shed 7 bases, with 14 bases lying between them. Per germline, CDR1 SGHVS and CDR2 FQNEAQ. The CDR3 loop reads CASSTLGKGTQYF. The CDR3 coding sequence is TGTGCCAGCAGCACCCTGGGAAAGGGGACCCAGTACTTC.

The chain links TRBV27 to TRBJ2-2; possibly TRBD2 for D (6 bases). V lost 0 bases, J lost 7 bases, and 15 bases lay in between. CDR1 and CDR2 (germline): MNHEY, SMNVEV (reference sequence). This CDR3 has 16 residues. The CDR3 region is CASSLSAGGGIGELFF. CDR3 DNA sequence: TGTGCCAGCAGTTTATCAGCCGGGGGTGGGATCGGGGAGCTGTTTTTT.

The chain uses TRBV7-2 and TRBJ1-5; D ambiguous. The CDR3 has 14 amino acids. The germline CDR1 and CDR2 sequences are SGHTA and FQGNSA. V dropped 1 base and J dropped 4 bases, with 8 bases sitting between them. The CDR3 reads CASSLGPTNQPQHF. As DNA, the CDR3 is TGTGCCAGCAGCTTAGGACCGACAAATCAGCCCCAGCATTTT.

This chain joins TRBV5-6 and TRBJ2-7; D might be TRBD2 (5 bases). The CDR3 totals 15 residues. V was pared by 4 bases and J by 0 bases, with 14 bases between. In germline, CDR1 is SGHDT, CDR2 YYEEEE. CDR3 in amino acids: CASSRSWRSSYEQYF. CDR3 in DNA: TGTGCCAGCAGCCGGTCCTGGAGGAGCTCCTACGAGCAGTACTTC.

J is TRBJ2-3 and V is TRBV7-8; possible D gene TRBD1, 6 bases. The CDR3 loop spans 16 amino acids. The V and J ends lost 5 bases and 0 bases respectively, with 15 bases between them. Germline values: CDR1 SGHVS, CDR2 FQNEAQ. The CDR3 spells CASSKRTASSTDTQYF. CDR3 bases: TGTGCCAGCAGCAAACGGACAGCATCTAGCACAGATACGCAGTATTTT.

This sequence joins TRBV4-3 and TRBJ2-1; D not resolved. Germline V lookup: CDR1 LGHNA, CDR2 YSLEER. Trimming stripped 0 bases from V and 0 bases from J, with 15 bases between. This CDR3 contains 18 residues. The CDR3 bases are TGCGCCAGCAGCCAAGATGCGGCCCTCCGATTCTCCTACAATGAGCAGTTCTTC. Its protein product is CASSQDAALRFSYNEQFF.

On this clone: This may come from a read error, since a much larger clone is one base off. J is TRBJ2-5 and V is TRBV2; D is unclear. The ends were cut back, 6 bases at V and 4 bases at J, with 3 bases in the middle. Germline V gene lookup returns CDR1 SNHLY and CDR2 FYNNEI. CDR3 length: 10 amino acids. The CDR3 spells CASRVETQYF. As DNA, the CDR3 is TGTGCCAGCAGGGTAGAGACCCAGTACTTC.

The chain joins TRBV5-6 to TRBJ1-3, with D perhaps matching TRBD1 (6 bases). The length of the CDR3 is 14 residues. Germline loops: CDR1 SGHDT, CDR2 YYEEEE. Trimming left V 2 bases short and J 7 bases short, with 13 bases between. In nucleotides, the CDR3 is TGTGCCAGCAGCTTAAGGGGGTCTTCCAACACCATATATTTT. It codes for CASSLRGSSNTIYF.

The rearrangement joins TRBV4-2 to TRBJ1-2; D perhaps matches TRBD1 (5 bases). Germline assignment: CDR1 LGHNA and CDR2 YNFKEQ. CDR3 length: 15 residues. Trimming cost V 0 bases and J 3 bases, with 11 bases left between them. CDR3 region: CASSQERQGHYGYTF. In DNA form, the CDR3 reads TGTGCCAGCAGCCAAGAGAGGCAGGGCCACTATGGCTACACCTTC.

This rearrangement joins TRBV4-2 to TRBJ2-1; D might be TRBD1 or TRBD2, each matching 5 bases. The CDR3 is 16 amino acids. V was clipped by 5 bases and J by 2 bases, with 16 bases between them. Germline V gene data show CDR1 as LGHNA and CDR2 as YNFKEQ. Here the CDR3 reads CASSSRGERPYNEQFF. For the CDR3, the DNA is TGTGCCAGCAGCTCCCGAGGGGAGCGGCCCTACAATGAGCAGTTCTTC.

The chain carries TRBV6-7 and TRBJ2-7, with 9 bases identical to TRBD1. TRBV6-7 is labeled an ORF, and its function is uncertain. After removal of 2 bases from V and 2 bases from J, the junction contained 10 bases not matched to a gene. The CDR3 spans 17 residues. The CDR3 region is CASSYPIRTGEAYEQYF. DNA of the CDR3: TGTGCCAGCAGTTACCCCATCCGGACAGGGGAGGCCTACGAGCAGTACTTC.

The rearrangement links TRBV5-6 to TRBJ2-3; 8 bases line up with TRBD2. CDR3 size: 14 residues. With V trimmed by 3 bases and J by 5 bases, 5 bases remained unmatched. Germline V lookup: CDR1 SGHDT, CDR2 YYEEEE. Written as DNA, the CDR3 is TGTGCCAGCAGCTGGCTAGCGGGTGGAGATACGCAGTATTTT. This encodes CASSWLAGGDTQYF. The full variable domain, with the rest looked up from reference TRBV5-6 and TRBJ2-3, is DAGVTQSPTHLIKTRGQQVTLRCSPKSGHDTVSWYQQALGQGPQFIFQYYEEEERQRGNFPDRFSGHQFPNYSSELNVNALLLGDSALYLCASSWLAGGDTQYFGPGTRLTVL.

This clone was observed a single time. V gene TRBV28 combines with J gene TRBJ2-7; D not certain. Trimming left V 1 base short and J 0 bases short, with 13 bases between. Per the germline V gene, CDR1 is MDHEN and CDR2 is SYDVKM. This CDR3 spans 16 amino acids. CDR3 sequence reads: CASSLLPRLSSYEQYF. The CDR3 DNA is TGTGCCAGCAGTTTATTGCCGAGACTCAGCTCCTACGAGCAGTACTTC.

The genes are TRBV7-3 and TRBJ2-6, with D possibly matching TRBD1 (6 bases). This CDR3 is built from 16 residues. The germline gives CDR1 SGHTA, CDR2 FQGTGA. The germline V and J ends were trimmed by 4 bases and 0 bases, with 10 bases remaining between them. The DNA for the CDR3 is TGTGCCAGCAGCTCAGGGGCGCGCTCTGGGGCCAACGTCCTGACTTTC. The encoded protein is CASSSGARSGANVLTF.

The rearrangement joins TRBV27 to TRBJ2-7; tentatively, D is TRBD2 (6 bases). The CDR3 has 14 residues. V lost 3 bases, J lost 5 bases, and 14 bases lay in between. Germline V gene sequence: CDR1 MNHEY, CDR2 SMNVEV (reference sequence). Here the CDR3 DNA reads TGTGCCAGCAGTTTTGGCGGGGTAGTTAACGAGCAGTACTTC. Protein: CASSFGGVVNEQYF.